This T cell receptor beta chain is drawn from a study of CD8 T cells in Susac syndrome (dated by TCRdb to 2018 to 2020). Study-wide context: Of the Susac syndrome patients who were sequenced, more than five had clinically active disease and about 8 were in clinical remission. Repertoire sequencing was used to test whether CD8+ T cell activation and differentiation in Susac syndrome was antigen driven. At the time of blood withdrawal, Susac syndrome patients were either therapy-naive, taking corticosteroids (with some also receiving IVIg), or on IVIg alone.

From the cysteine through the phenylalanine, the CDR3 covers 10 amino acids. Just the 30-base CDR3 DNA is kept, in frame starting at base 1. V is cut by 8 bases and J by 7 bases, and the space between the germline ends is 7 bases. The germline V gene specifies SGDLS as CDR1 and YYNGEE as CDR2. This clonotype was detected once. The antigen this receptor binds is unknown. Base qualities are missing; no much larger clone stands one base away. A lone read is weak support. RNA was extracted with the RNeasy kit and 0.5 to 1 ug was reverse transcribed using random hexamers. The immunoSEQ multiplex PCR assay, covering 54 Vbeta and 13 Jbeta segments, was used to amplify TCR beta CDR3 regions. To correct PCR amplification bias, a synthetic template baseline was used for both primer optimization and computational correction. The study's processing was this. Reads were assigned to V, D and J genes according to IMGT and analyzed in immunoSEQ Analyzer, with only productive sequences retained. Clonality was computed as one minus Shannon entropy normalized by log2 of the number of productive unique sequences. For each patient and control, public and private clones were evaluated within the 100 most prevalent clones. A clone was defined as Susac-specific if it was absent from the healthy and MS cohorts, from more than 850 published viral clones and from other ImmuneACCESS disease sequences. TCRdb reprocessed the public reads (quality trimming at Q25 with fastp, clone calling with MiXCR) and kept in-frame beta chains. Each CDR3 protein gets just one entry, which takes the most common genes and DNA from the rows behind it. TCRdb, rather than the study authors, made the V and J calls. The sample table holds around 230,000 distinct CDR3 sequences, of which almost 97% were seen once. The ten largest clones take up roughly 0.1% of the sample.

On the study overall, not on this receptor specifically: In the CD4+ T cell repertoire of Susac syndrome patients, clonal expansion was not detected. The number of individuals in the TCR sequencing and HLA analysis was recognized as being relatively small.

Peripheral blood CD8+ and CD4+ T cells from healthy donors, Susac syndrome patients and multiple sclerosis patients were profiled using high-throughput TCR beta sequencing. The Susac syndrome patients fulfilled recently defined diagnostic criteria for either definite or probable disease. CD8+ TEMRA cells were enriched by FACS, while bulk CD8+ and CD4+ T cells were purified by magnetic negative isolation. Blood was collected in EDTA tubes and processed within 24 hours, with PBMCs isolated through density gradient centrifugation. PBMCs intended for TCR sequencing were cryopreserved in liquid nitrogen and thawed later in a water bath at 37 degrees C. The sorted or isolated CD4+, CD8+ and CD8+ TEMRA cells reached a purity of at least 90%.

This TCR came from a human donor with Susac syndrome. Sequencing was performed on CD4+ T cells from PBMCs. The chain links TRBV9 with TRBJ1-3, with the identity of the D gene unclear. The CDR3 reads CASGSNTIYF. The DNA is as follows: TGTGCCAGTGGCTCGAACACCATATATTTT.